This TCR beta chain was observed in a study of CD8 T cells in Susac syndrome. Germline values: CDR1 LGHDT, CDR2 YNNKEL (reference sequence). CDR3 length equals 15 residues. Trimming pared 4 bases from V and 6 bases from J, leaving 16 bases between. An amount of RNA that ranged from roughly 0.45 to 1 ug was reverse transcribed with random hexamers. Amplification of the TCR beta CDR3 was carried out by immunoSEQ multiplex PCR, which spanned a total of 54 Vbeta and 13 Jbeta segments. Each CDR3 protein is one row after TCRdb ran MiXCR on the immunoSEQ multiplex PCR reads. Of about 120,000 distinct CDR3 sequences listed, 90% to 95% are singletons. Of note for this clonotype: The antigen remains undetermined.

Overall study results and limits: In Susac syndrome, CD8+ expansion was highest in TEMRA and active disease.

TEMRA cells were FACS-enriched, with CD8+ and CD4+ T cells isolated negatively. The sequence derives from a human donor with Susac syndrome. The rearrangement uses TRBV3-1 and TRBJ1-5; maybe TRBD1 (6 bases). Material for sequencing was CD8+ T cells from PBMCs. The CDR3 sequence is CASSPGTSLAQPQHF. The DNA of the CDR3 is TGTGCCAGCAGCCCCGGGACATCTTTGGCTCAGCCCCAGCATTTT.